Listed here are 32 T cell receptor beta chains from one sample, sequenced in a study of CD8 T cells in Susac syndrome. RNA, at roughly 0.45 to 1 ug, was reverse transcribed with random hexamers. MiXCR was run by TCRdb on the immunoSEQ multiplex PCR reads, yielding one entry per CDR3 protein. Here the sample spans some 250,000 distinct CDR3 sequences, less than 96% being singletons. Sequencing input: CD4+ T cells from PBMCs. The origin of the receptors is a human donor with Susac syndrome.

J is TRBJ2-5 and V is TRBV12-3 or TRBV12-4, with a possible D match to TRBD2 (6 bases). Trimming stripped 3 bases from V and 4 bases from J, with 15 bases between. The CDR3 extends over 15 amino acids. CDR3 nucleotide sequence: TGTGCCAGCAGTTTGGGGCAGGGAGGAGGAGAGACCCAGTACTTC. Amino acid sequence: CASSLGQGGGETQYF.

The chain employs TRBV5-1 and TRBJ2-3; TRBD1 matches 11 bases. The germline V gene encodes CDR1 SGHRS and CDR2 YFSETQ. The J segment lost 3 bases and the V segment lost 5 bases, leaving 8 bases of the junction unmatched. CDR3 length equals 16 residues. The CDR3 protein is CASRRVGQGATDTQYF. CDR3 in DNA: TGCGCCAGCAGAAGGGTCGGACAGGGGGCAACAGATACGCAGTATTTT.

The chain combines TRBV7-9 with TRBJ2-7; D gene ambiguous. The CDR3 consists of 12 residues. Trimming removed 3 bases from V and 6 bases from J, with 9 bases in between. Germline V lookup: CDR1 SEHNR, CDR2 FQNEAQ (reference sequence). In nucleotides, the CDR3 is TGTGCCAGCAGCTTCCGCCCTCCCGAGCAGTACTTC. This encodes CASSFRPPEQYF.

This chain uses TRBV28 with TRBJ2-5; 7 nucleotides match TRBD1. J gave up 5 bases and V 5 bases, and 5 bases lay outside the gene matches. Per the germline V gene, CDR1 is MDHEN and CDR2 is SYDVKM. The CDR3 length is 13 residues. DNA of the CDR3: TGTGCCAGCAGTCCAGGGGGTTTGGAGACCCAGTACTTC. It is translated as CASSPGGLETQYF.

The chain carries TRBV9 and TRBJ2-5, with D uncertain. The CDR3 extends over 15 amino acids. The V and J ends lost 1 base and 7 bases respectively, with 17 bases between them. CDR1 and CDR2 (germline): SGDLS, YYNGEE. Here the CDR3 DNA reads TGTGCCAGCAGCGTAACAGACGGCCCTGGGCTGACCCAGTACTTC. This encodes CASSVTDGPGLTQYF.

The chain's CDR3 is CASSLLSVTEAFF. The CDR3 DNA reads as TGTGCCAGCAGCTTACTCTCGGTCACTGAAGCTTTCTTT. The chain links TRBV11-2 to TRBJ1-1; no clear D. This CDR3 region has 13 residues. Looked up from germline, CDR1 is SGHAT and CDR2 is FQNNGV. The V end was cut by 2 bases, the J end by 4 bases, with 8 bases between.

The chain joins TRBV30 to TRBJ2-1; 9 bases align to TRBD2. CDR1 GTSNPN and CDR2 SVGIG come from the germline V gene (reference sequence). Trimming took 5 bases from V and 0 from J; bases not matched to a gene: 8. The CDR3 runs to 16 residues. This chain's CDR3 is CAWALSGRTSYNEQFF. The CDR3, as DNA: TGTGCCTGGGCTCTTAGCGGGAGAACCTCCTACAATGAGCAGTTCTTC.

The J gene is TRBJ2-1, the V gene TRBV25-1, with 10 bases matching TRBD2. V gave up 7 bases and J gave up 3 bases; unmatched junction bases: 3. The CDR3 covers 14 residues. Germline-derived CDR1 and CDR2 are MGHDK and SYGVNS. CDR3 sequence reads: CASTRTSGYNEQFF. CDR3 DNA: TGTGCCAGCACCCGGACTAGCGGCTACAATGAGCAGTTCTTC.

The chain combines TRBV30 with TRBJ2-7, with D perhaps given as TRBD1 or TRBD2 (6 bases each). The germline gives CDR1 GTSNPN, CDR2 SVGIG (reference sequence). This CDR3 has 13 amino acids. The germline V and J ends were trimmed by 1 base and 2 bases, with 9 bases remaining between them. CDR3 nucleotides: TGTGCCTGGAGTGGGGGGGCCGCCTACGAGCAGTACTTC. Translating it yields CAWSGGAAYEQYF.

The chain uses TRBV3-1 and TRBJ2-7, with D maybe TRBD2 (6 bases). The CDR3 contains 16 residues. V was trimmed by 0 bases and J by 2 bases, leaving 14 bases between them. Germline CDR1 and CDR2: LGHDT and YNNKEL (reference sequence). CDR3 region: CASSQEGGMETYEQYF. The CDR3 DNA sequence: TGTGCCAGCAGCCAAGAAGGAGGGATGGAAACCTACGAGCAGTACTTC.

This chain uses TRBV11-2 with TRBJ2-5; perhaps TRBD2 as D (7 bases). V lost 1 base and J 7 bases, leaving 13 bases between the germline ends. This CDR3 comprises 14 residues. CDR1 and CDR2 (germline): SGHAT, FQNNGV. As DNA, the CDR3 is TGTGCCAGCAGCTTAGTTCCAGGGGAGGGGACCCAGTACTTC. This translates into CASSLVPGEGTQYF.

This rearrangement joins TRBV28 to TRBJ2-7, with D perhaps TRBD1 or TRBD2 (6 bases each). Germline assignment: CDR1 MDHEN and CDR2 SYDVKM. Between the trimmed V and J ends, which lost 5 bases and 3 bases, there was a span of 11 bases. This CDR3 has 13 residues. The CDR3 nucleotides are TGTGCCAGCAGTGAAGGGGGGATCTACGAGCAGTACTTC. This gives the protein CASSEGGIYEQYF.

The chain joins TRBV7-9 to TRBJ1-1; D uncertain. Trimming removed 1 base at V and 4 bases at J, with 10 bases between. This CDR3 is built from 14 residues. Germline CDR1 and CDR2: SEHNR and FQNEAQ (reference sequence). The CDR3 loop is CASSLGKRTTEAFF. DNA of the CDR3: TGTGCCAGCAGCTTAGGCAAGAGGACCACTGAAGCTTTCTTT.

CDR3: CASSPEGREQYF. In DNA form, the CDR3 reads TGTGCCAGCTCACCTGAGGGCCGCGAGCAGTACTTC. The V gene is TRBV18, the J gene TRBJ2-7; D possibly corresponds to TRBD2 (5 bases). The CDR3 spans 12 residues. V lost 3 bases to trimming and J lost 6 bases, with 9 bases between them. Germline V gives CDR1 KGHSH, CDR2 LQKENI.

For the CDR3, the DNA is TGTGCCAGCAGTGAACCGGACTCCTCAATCTACAATGAGCAGTTCTTC. The encoded protein is CASSEPDSSIYNEQFF. This rearrangement joins TRBV25-1 to TRBJ2-1, with a weak D call TRBD2 (5 bases). CDR1 and CDR2 from the germline V gene are MGHDK and SYGVNS. V lost 2 bases and J lost 3, with 14 bases in between. This CDR3 spans 16 amino acids.

This clonotype was observed a single time. V and J are TRBV6-6 and TRBJ1-2; weak D call: TRBD1 (6 bases). The CDR3 has 16 residues. Germline V gene data show CDR1 as MNHNY and CDR2 as SVGAGI (reference sequence). V lost 6 bases, J lost 2 bases, and 19 bases lay in between. CDR3 DNA sequence: TGTGCCAGCAGCCACCTGGACAGAGTTTTCAACTATGGCTACACCTTC. Translation gives CASSHLDRVFNYGYTF.

The genes are TRBV20-1 and TRBJ1-2; no definite D call. Between the trimmed V and J ends, which lost 3 bases and 6 bases, there was a span of 11 bases. Germline V gives CDR1 DFQATT, CDR2 SNEGSKA (reference sequence). This CDR3 is built from 12 residues. DNA of the CDR3: TGCAGTGCTAGTGTGACCTCCCATGGCTACACCTTC. It yields the protein CSASVTSHGYTF.

The CDR3 region is CSARLGQQETQYF. The CDR3 DNA sequence: TGCAGTGCTAGGTTAGGGCAGCAAGAGACCCAGTACTTC. The rearrangement links TRBV20-1 to TRBJ2-5, with D hard to call. The CDR3 is 13 amino acids. V lost 3 bases and J 2 bases, leaving 10 bases between the germline ends. Germline CDR1 and CDR2: DFQATT and SNEGSKA (reference sequence).

The chain uses TRBV5-1 and TRBJ2-5; D is perhaps TRBD1 (5 bases). V lost 3 bases to trimming and J lost 5 bases, with 11 bases between them. Germline V CDR1 and CDR2: SGHRS, YFSETQ. This CDR3 is 13 amino acids long. The CDR3 protein is CASSSQGGETQYF. DNA of the CDR3: TGCGCCAGCAGCTCGCAGGGTGGGGAGACCCAGTACTTC. Variable domain in full (rest from reference TRBV5-1 and TRBJ2-5): KAGVTQTPRYLIKTRGQQVTLSCSPISGHRSVSWYQQTPGQGLQFLFEYFSETQRNKGNFPGRFSGRQFSNSRSEMNVSTLELGDSALYLCASSSQGGETQYFGPGTRLLVL.

V is TRBV30 and J is TRBJ2-2; D ambiguous. The V end was cut by 0 bases, the J end by 5 bases, with 7 bases between. CDR1 is GTSNPN, CDR2 SVGIG, per germline (reference sequence). The CDR3 length is 13 residues. The CDR3 DNA reads as TGTGCCTGGAGTGTTGGTAGGACCGGGGAGCTGTTTTTT. It yields the protein CAWSVGRTGELFF.

This rearrangement joins TRBV29-1 to TRBJ2-7; no definite D call. V dropped 1 base and J dropped 2 bases, with 9 bases sitting between them. The CDR3 runs 13 residues. Germline-derived CDR1 and CDR2 are SQVTM and ANQGSEA. The CDR3 DNA follows: TGCAGCGTTGAAGGTGGCGGTACCTACGAGCAGTACTTC. It encodes CSVEGGGTYEQYF.

The J gene is TRBJ2-1, the V gene TRBV12-3 or TRBV12-4; 7 bases match TRBD2. This CDR3 contains 12 residues. Germline trimming cut 6 bases from V and 9 bases from J; bases unmatched to any gene: 5. The CDR3 sequence is CASRGVAGEQFF. Written as DNA, the CDR3 is TGTGCCAGCAGGGGGGTAGCGGGTGAGCAGTTCTTC.

CDR3: CASSSHTVPSGNTIYF. The CDR3 DNA reads TGTGCCAGCAGTTCCCATACAGTTCCCTCTGGAAACACCATATATTTT. The chain combines TRBV12-3 or TRBV12-4 with TRBJ1-3; D unresolved. With 4 bases removed from V and 0 bases from J, the gap between germline ends came to 13 bases. The CDR3 contains 16 residues.

The chain carries TRBV30 and TRBJ1-1, with a possible D match to TRBD1 (5 bases). Trimming removed 6 bases from V and 0 bases from J, with 32 bases in between. CDR3 length: 20 amino acids. Germline CDR1 is GTSNPN and CDR2 is SVGIG (reference sequence). CDR3 amino acids: CACYPPLVGSRKGMNTEAFF. DNA of the CDR3: TGTGCCTGTTACCCGCCTCTAGTAGGGAGTCGGAAGGGGATGAACACTGAAGCTTTCTTT.

The chain joins TRBV29-1 to TRBJ1-5; D remains unclear. Germline-derived CDR1 and CDR2 are SQVTM and ANQGSEA. The CDR3 sequence is 14 residues long. In DNA, the CDR3 is TGCAACTCACCGGACGGCTCGAGCAATCAGCCCCAGCATTTT. Protein sequence: CNSPDGSSNQPQHF.

The chain has TRBV20-1 and TRBJ2-1; no clear D gene. This CDR3 comprises 10 residues. Germline V CDR1 and CDR2: DFQATT, SNEGSKA (reference sequence). V shed 7 bases and J shed 3 bases, with 4 bases lying between them. The CDR3 loop is CSGFYNEQFF. Here the CDR3 DNA reads TGCAGTGGATTCTACAATGAGCAGTTCTTC.

The gene calls are TRBV7-9 and TRBJ1-2, with 10 nucleotides matching TRBD1. The CDR3 contains 14 residues. Losses at the gene ends were 1 base for V and 6 bases for J; bases not matched to a gene: 2. Germline V gives CDR1 SEHNR, CDR2 FQNEAQ (reference sequence). In DNA, the CDR3 is TGTGCCAGCAGCTTAGTAGACAGGGGGCATGGCTACACCTTC. It specifies CASSLVDRGHGYTF.

The V gene is TRBV7-6, the J gene TRBJ1-1; perhaps TRBD1 as D (6 bases). Per germline, CDR1 SGHVS and CDR2 FNYEAQ. V lost 2 bases to trimming and J lost 2 bases, with 21 bases between them. This CDR3 is built from 18 residues. The CDR3 here is CASSLLPGGGLVNTEAFF. In DNA, the CDR3 is TGTGCCAGCAGCTTATTGCCCGGGGGCGGGTTAGTTAACACTGAAGCTTTCTTT.

This sequence joins TRBV27 and TRBJ1-1; 7 bases are a match to TRBD1. The CDR3 runs to 17 residues. V lost 3 bases and J lost 2; bases outside the gene matches: 12. Per germline, CDR1 MNHEY and CDR2 SMNVEV (reference sequence). This CDR3 reads CASSFHLTGQINTEAFF. In nucleotides, the CDR3 is TGTGCCAGCAGTTTCCACCTTACGGGACAGATAAACACTGAAGCTTTCTTT.

The chain uses TRBV4-2 and TRBJ2-3, with a weak D call TRBD2 (5 bases). CDR1 is LGHNA, CDR2 YNFKEQ, per germline. V shed 0 bases and J shed 2 bases, with 9 bases lying between them. The CDR3 sequence is 15 residues long. In nucleotides, the CDR3 is TGTGCCAGCAGCCAAGACGGGGAATTCACAGATACGCAGTATTTT. It codes for CASSQDGEFTDTQYF.

This chain connects TRBV20-1 to TRBJ1-3; tentative D call: TRBD1 (5 bases). Trimming removed 7 bases at V and 0 bases at J, with 7 bases between. This CDR3 contains 12 residues. The germline V gene has CDR1 DFQATT and CDR2 SNEGSKA (reference sequence). DNA for the CDR3: TGCAGTGGGGGGGGCTCTGGAAACACCATATATTTT. Translated: CSGGGSGNTIYF.

This clonotype was picked up one time. V and J are TRBV4-1 and TRBJ1-2; a weak D match, TRBD1 (6 bases). Germline loops: CDR1 MGHRA, CDR2 YSYEKL. The CDR3 covers 15 residues. V lost 1 base to trimming and J lost 6 bases, with 15 bases between them. The CDR3 protein is CASSQVVTGRDGYTF. The CDR3 DNA reads as TGCGCCAGCAGCCAAGTTGTGACAGGACGAGATGGCTACACCTTC.